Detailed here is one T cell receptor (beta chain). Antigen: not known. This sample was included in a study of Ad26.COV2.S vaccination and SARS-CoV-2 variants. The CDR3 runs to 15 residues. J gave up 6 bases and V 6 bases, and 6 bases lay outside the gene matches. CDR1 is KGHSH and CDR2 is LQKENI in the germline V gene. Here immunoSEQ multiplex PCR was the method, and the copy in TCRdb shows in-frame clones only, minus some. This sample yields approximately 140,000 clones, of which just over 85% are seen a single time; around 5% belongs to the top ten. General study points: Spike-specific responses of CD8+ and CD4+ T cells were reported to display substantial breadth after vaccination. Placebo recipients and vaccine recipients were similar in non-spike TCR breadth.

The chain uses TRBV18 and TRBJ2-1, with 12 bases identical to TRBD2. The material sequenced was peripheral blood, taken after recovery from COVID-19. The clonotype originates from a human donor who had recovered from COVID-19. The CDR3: CASSPSGGAINEQFF. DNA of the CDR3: TGTGCCAGCTCCCCTAGCGGGGGGGCTATCAATGAGCAGTTCTTC.